The 27 T cell receptor beta chains below all came from one sample that was sequenced in a study of cytotoxic CD8 clonotypes in ibrutinib-treated CLL. The method was immunoSEQ multiplex PCR; TCRdb's version includes in-frame clones alone and lacks a portion of them. Counted here are more than 200,000 clones, 60% to 75% occurring once; the ten biggest clones make up 15%. The sample in question was PBMCs, obtained after 24 months of ibrutinib treatment. The source of these receptors is a human donor with chronic lymphocytic leukemia.

This CDR3 reads CASSGLTGADTQYF. In nucleotides, the CDR3 is TGTGCCAGCAGTGGCCTGACAGGGGCAGATACGCAGTATTTT. The V and J genes are TRBV27 and TRBJ2-3; 8 bases are shared with TRBD1. CDR3 length: 14 amino acids. V was clipped by 5 bases and J by 4 bases; unmatched bases: 5. Germline V gives CDR1 MNHEY, CDR2 SMNVEV (reference sequence).

The J gene is TRBJ2-2, the V gene TRBV20-1; D gene unclear. The germline V and J ends were trimmed by 4 bases and 6 bases, with 6 bases remaining between them. CDR3 length: 11 residues. CDR1 DFQATT and CDR2 SNEGSKA come from the germline V gene (reference sequence). This CDR3 reads CSANWAGELFF. In DNA form, the CDR3 reads TGCAGTGCTAACTGGGCCGGGGAGCTGTTTTTT.

The sample holds a few counts of this clone. The V call is TRBV7-2, the J call TRBJ2-1; tentative D call: TRBD2 (6 bases). The CDR3 is made up of 14 amino acids. Germline V lookup: CDR1 SGHTA, CDR2 FQGNSA. The V and J ends lost 6 bases and 10 bases respectively, with 19 bases between them. The CDR3 loop reads CASSSRDWAPEQFF. The CDR3 bases are TGTGCCAGCAGTTCTAGGGACTGGGCGCCCGAGCAGTTCTTC. The full variable domain, in which reference TRBV7-2 and TRBJ2-1 provide the parts outside the CDR3, is GAGVSQSPSNKVTEKGKDVELRCDPISGHTALYWYRQSLGQGLEFLIYFQGNSAPDKSGLPSDRFSAERTGGSVSTLTIQRTQQEDSAVYLCASSSRDWAPEQFFGPGTRLTVL.

CDR3 nucleotide sequence: TGTGCCAGTAGTAAACACTTGGACAGGGTGGGGAATGAGCAGTTCTTC. This sequence encodes CASSKHLDRVGNEQFF. This sequence joins TRBV19 and TRBJ2-1, with 8 bases identical to TRBD1. With V trimmed by 4 bases and J by 7 bases, 12 bases remained unmatched. Germline V gives CDR1 LNHDA, CDR2 SQIVND (reference sequence). There are 16 residues in the CDR3.

This chain links TRBV30 with TRBJ1-2; 10 bases match TRBD1. V lost 4 bases and J lost 3; bases outside the gene matches: 5. Germline CDR1 is GTSNPN and CDR2 is SVGIG (reference sequence). The CDR3 runs 14 residues. The CDR3 DNA follows: TGTGCCTGGACGAGACAGGGGGCCTACTATGGCTACACCTTC. It yields the protein CAWTRQGAYYGYTF.

The rearrangement uses TRBV30 and TRBJ2-5; D call uncertain. Trimming stripped 7 bases from V and 3 bases from J, with 3 bases between. The CDR3 contains 9 residues. Germline values: CDR1 GTSNPN, CDR2 SVGIG (reference sequence). This CDR3 is CALEETQYF. As DNA, the CDR3 is TGTGCCTTAGAAGAGACCCAGTACTTC.

The genes are TRBV7-6 and TRBJ2-7; 7 bases match TRBD2. The germline V gene encodes CDR1 SGHVS and CDR2 FNYEAQ. This CDR3 region has 16 residues. V shed 1 base and J 2 bases; nucleotides not matched to a gene: 8. The CDR3 nucleotides read TGTGCCAGCAGCTTAGAGGGCGGGAGTCCCGCCTACGAGCAGTACTTC. Its protein product is CASSLEGGSPAYEQYF.

The V call is TRBV28, the J call TRBJ1-1, with TRBD1 as a possible D gene (5 bases). CDR3 length: 18 amino acids. The V and J ends lost 4 bases and 1 base respectively, with 22 bases between them. In germline, CDR1 is MDHEN, CDR2 SYDVKM. CDR3 region: CASSSPGGRGYANTEAFF. The CDR3 DNA sequence: TGTGCCAGCAGTTCGCCCGGGGGACGGGGCTATGCGAACACTGAAGCTTTCTTT.

This chain links TRBV18 with TRBJ2-7; 7 nucleotides line up with TRBD2. The CDR3 is 14 amino acids. In germline, CDR1 is KGHSH, CDR2 LQKENI. After removal of 3 bases from V and 2 bases from J, the junction contained 4 bases not matched to a gene. The CDR3 loop reads CASSPAGVTYEQYF. The CDR3 DNA reads as TGTGCCAGCTCACCGGCGGGAGTTACCTACGAGCAGTACTTC.

This clone was seen a few times. The gene calls are TRBV6-5 and TRBJ2-7; D possibly uses TRBD1 or TRBD2 (5 bases each). CDR1 and CDR2 from the germline V gene are MNHEY and SVGAGI. V was clipped by 6 bases and J by 5 bases, with 11 bases between them. This CDR3 is 12 amino acids long. The CDR3 coding sequence is TGTGCCAGCAGATCTTCGGGGCACGAGCAGTACTTC. This sequence encodes CASRSSGHEQYF.

This sequence joins TRBV11-2 and TRBJ1-4, with unresolved D. V was pared by 1 base and J by 8 bases, with 8 bases between. This CDR3 is built from 13 residues. Germline V gene lookup returns CDR1 SGHAT and CDR2 FQNNGV. CDR3 sequence reads: CASSLGVEEKLFF. The CDR3 nucleotides are TGTGCCAGCAGCTTAGGGGTGGAAGAAAAACTGTTTTTT.

The chain couples TRBV5-6 to TRBJ2-7, with 10 bases aligning to TRBD2. Germline V gene data show CDR1 as SGHDT and CDR2 as YYEEEE. The CDR3 has 14 residues. The junction had 9 bases not matched to a gene; V was cut back by 6 bases and J by 6 bases. In DNA form, the CDR3 reads TGTGCCAGCATCAACCCTAGCGGGAGCGGCGAGCAGTACTTC. This sequence encodes CASINPSGSGEQYF.

V usage is TRBV15 and J usage is TRBJ2-1; no definite D call. This CDR3 contains 11 residues. Germline V gives CDR1 LNHNV, CDR2 YYDKDF (reference sequence). The V end was cut by 6 bases, the J end by 6 bases, with 6 bases between. The CDR3 sequence is CATRGFNEQFF. DNA of the CDR3: TGTGCCACCAGGGGGTTCAATGAGCAGTTCTTC.

This chain uses TRBV7-2 with TRBJ2-1; D uncertain. Germline loops: CDR1 SGHTA, CDR2 FQGNSA. V gave up 3 bases and J gave up 5 bases, with 11 bases separating them. The CDR3 is 14 residues long. The CDR3 nucleotides are TGTGCCAGCAGCTTTTACAGTCAGAACAATGAGCAGTTCTTC. Translation: CASSFYSQNNEQFF.

This rearrangement joins TRBV4-2 to TRBJ2-7; 10 bases fit TRBD2. The V gene end was trimmed by 0 bases and the J gene end by 1 base; junction bases not matched to a gene: 6. The CDR3 extends over 17 amino acids. Germline-derived CDR1 and CDR2 are LGHNA and YNFKEQ. The CDR3 sequence: CASSQDLPTSGSYEQYF. CDR3 nucleotides: TGTGCCAGCAGCCAAGATTTACCGACTAGCGGGTCCTACGAGCAGTACTTC.

The V gene is TRBV7-9, the J gene TRBJ2-5, with TRBD1 matching 11 bases. J lost 5 bases, V lost 4 bases, and 6 bases had no gene match. Germline lookup yields CDR1 SEHNR and CDR2 FQNEAQ (reference sequence). The CDR3 loop spans 15 amino acids. The CDR3 nucleotides read TGTGCCAGCAGCTACGGACAGGGGGCTGGGGAGACCCAGTACTTC. Its translation is CASSYGQGAGETQYF.

The rearrangement links TRBV6-5 to TRBJ2-7; 9 bases align to TRBD2. Trimming took 8 bases from V and 2 from J; bases not matched to a gene: 10. From germline, CDR1 is MNHEY and CDR2 SVGAGI. The CDR3 runs to 15 residues. CDR3 residues: CASVRGSSGTYEQYF. The CDR3 DNA reads as TGTGCCAGCGTCCGAGGGTCTAGCGGGACCTACGAGCAGTACTTC.

The genes are TRBV29-1 and TRBJ2-1; D is undetermined. CDR1 is SQVTM and CDR2 is ANQGSEA in the germline V gene. This CDR3 contains 16 residues. V shed 0 bases and J shed 4 bases, with 16 bases lying between them. The CDR3 sequence is CSVEDFSRHPYNEQFF. In DNA, the CDR3 is TGCAGCGTTGAAGATTTTTCGCGCCACCCTTACAATGAGCAGTTCTTC.

This chain joins TRBV29-1 and TRBJ2-1, with D unclear. Germline CDR1 reads SQVTM; CDR2 reads ANQGSEA. V lost 0 bases and J lost 8, with 14 bases in between. The CDR3 extends over 14 amino acids. The CDR3 region is CSVEDRRLDDEQFF. The CDR3 nucleotides are TGCAGCGTTGAAGATCGCCGCCTAGACGATGAGCAGTTCTTC.

V usage is TRBV4-3 and J usage is TRBJ2-2, with 10 positions matching TRBD1. The V and J ends lost 3 bases and 3 bases, in that order; junction bases with no gene match: 1. Germline CDR1 reads LGHNA; CDR2 reads YSLEER. The length of the CDR3 is 15 residues. CDR3 nucleotides: TGCGCCAGCAGCCAGGGGACAGGGGACACCGGGGAGCTGTTTTTT. It yields the protein CASSQGTGDTGELFF.

The rearrangement joins TRBV6-6 to TRBJ2-7; D is unresolved. V lost 4 bases and J lost 3, with 7 bases in between. Germline V gene sequence: CDR1 MNHNY, CDR2 SVGAGI (reference sequence). The CDR3 contains 12 residues. The CDR3 spells CASSSPGYEQYF. CDR3 DNA: TGTGCCAGCAGTTCCCCTGGCTACGAGCAGTACTTC.

A few counts support this clone. The chain uses TRBV30 and TRBJ1-2, with D possibly being TRBD1 (5 bases). Germline CDR1 and CDR2: GTSNPN and SVGIG (reference sequence). The CDR3 totals 12 residues. V was clipped by 2 bases and J by 4 bases, with 8 bases between them. CDR3: CAWSLDTYGYTF. DNA for the CDR3: TGTGCCTGGAGTTTGGACACCTATGGCTACACCTTC. Based on the CDR3 plus reference TRBV30 and TRBJ1-2, the full variable domain is SQTIHQWPATLVQPVGSPLSLECTVEGTSNPNLYWYRQAAGRGLQLLFYSVGIGQISSEVPQNLSASRPQDRQFILSSKKLLLSDSGFYLCAWSLDTYGYTFGSGTRLTVV.

V gene TRBV27 combines with J gene TRBJ1-2; no definite D call. CDR1 and CDR2 from the germline V gene are MNHEY and SMNVEV (reference sequence). This CDR3 region has 14 residues. The V end was cut by 3 bases, the J end by 4 bases, with 12 bases between. Here the CDR3 reads CASSFGGRGYGYTF. The CDR3 coding sequence is TGTGCCAGCAGTTTTGGCGGACGGGGCTATGGCTACACCTTC.

This chain uses TRBV2 with TRBJ1-4; D not certain. Germline values: CDR1 SNHLY, CDR2 FYNNEI. This CDR3 has 16 amino acids. Between the trimmed V and J ends, which lost 0 bases and 3 bases, there was a span of 11 bases. The CDR3: CASSEAVAPSNEKLFF. CDR3 sequence (DNA): TGTGCCAGCAGTGAAGCGGTGGCTCCGTCTAATGAAAAACTGTTTTTT.

J is TRBJ1-3 and V is TRBV28, with D possibly being TRBD1 (5 bases). The germline V gene encodes CDR1 MDHEN and CDR2 SYDVKM. The CDR3 is 15 residues long. Between the trimmed V and J ends, which lost 1 base and 4 bases, there was a span of 11 bases. The CDR3 DNA reads TGTGCCAGCAGTTTATCCCCAGGGTACGGAAACACCATATATTTT. It is translated as CASSLSPGYGNTIYF.

This chain links TRBV18 with TRBJ1-2; 7 bases map to TRBD1. V lost 4 bases and J lost 3; bases outside the gene matches: 5. The CDR3 extends over 14 amino acids. Germline CDR1 reads KGHSH; CDR2 reads LQKENI. The CDR3: CASSRPDRDYGYTF. The CDR3 nucleotides are TGTGCCAGCTCACGGCCTGACAGGGACTATGGCTACACCTTC. Drawing the rest from reference TRBV18 and TRBJ1-2, the complete variable domain is NAGVMQNPRHLVRRRGQEARLRCSPMKGHSHVYWYRQLPEEGLKFMVYLQKENIIDESGMPKERFSAEFPKEGPSILRIQQVVRGDSAAYFCASSRPDRDYGYTFGSGTRLTVV.

To note about this clone: Additional DNA sequences in this sample encode the identical CDR3. The chain carries TRBV6-5 and TRBJ1-5; D ambiguous. Trimming took 5 bases from V and 3 from J, leaving 8 bases between them. CDR3 length: 13 amino acids. Germline values: CDR1 MNHEY, CDR2 SVGAGI. CDR3 sequence (DNA): TGTGCCAGCAGTCGACGGACCAATCAGCCCCAGCATTTT. As protein: CASSRRTNQPQHF.